This T cell receptor beta chain was identified in a study of cytomegalovirus exposure and HLA in healthy donors. A remark on this clone: What it recognizes is unknown.

Amplification used 60 Vbeta primers and 13 Jbeta primers. Here immunoSEQ multiplex PCR was the method, and the copy in TCRdb shows in-frame clones only, minus some. The sample carries 80,000 or so clones, around 9.1% recorded once. Findings of the study overall: Researchers reported that a few CMV-associated chains were confirmed in vitro as CMV antigen-specific. An analysis was carried out later, and it reportedly showed fewer N-insertions in an Asian-associated ancestry cluster than the 666-donor mean. Earlier analysis looked at TCR beta V segments, and most were productive about 87% or about 30% of the time.

The sequence derives from a man between 60 and 75 years old in good health and CMV-seropositive. Source material: PBMCs.

The chain's CDR3 is CASSSGLPFYNEQFF. The CDR3 DNA reads as TGTGCCAGCAGCTCGGGACTACCGTTCTACAATGAGCAGTTCTTC. This sequence joins TRBV7-2 and TRBJ2-1; 7 bases are a match to TRBD2. The ends lost 4 bases at V and 3 bases at J; junction bases unmatched: 6. The CDR3 has 15 amino acids. Germline-derived CDR1 and CDR2 are SGHTA and FQGNSA. Full variable domain (missing parts from reference TRBV7-2 and TRBJ2-1): GAGVSQSPSNKVTEKGKDVELRCDPISGHTALYWYRQSLGQGLEFLIYFQGNSAPDKSGLPSDRFSAERTGGSVSTLTIQRTQQEDSAVYLCASSSGLPFYNEQFFGPGTRLTVL.